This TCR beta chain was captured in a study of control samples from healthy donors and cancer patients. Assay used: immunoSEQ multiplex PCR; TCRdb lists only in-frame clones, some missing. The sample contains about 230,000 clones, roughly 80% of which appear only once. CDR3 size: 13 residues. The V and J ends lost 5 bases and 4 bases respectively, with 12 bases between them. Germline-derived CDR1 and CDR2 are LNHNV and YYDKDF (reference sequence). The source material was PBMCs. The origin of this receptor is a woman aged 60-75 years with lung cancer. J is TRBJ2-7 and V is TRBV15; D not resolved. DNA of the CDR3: TGTGCCACCAGCGCGCGCCAGCAGTACGAGCAGTACTTC. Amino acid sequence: CATSARQQYEQYF.